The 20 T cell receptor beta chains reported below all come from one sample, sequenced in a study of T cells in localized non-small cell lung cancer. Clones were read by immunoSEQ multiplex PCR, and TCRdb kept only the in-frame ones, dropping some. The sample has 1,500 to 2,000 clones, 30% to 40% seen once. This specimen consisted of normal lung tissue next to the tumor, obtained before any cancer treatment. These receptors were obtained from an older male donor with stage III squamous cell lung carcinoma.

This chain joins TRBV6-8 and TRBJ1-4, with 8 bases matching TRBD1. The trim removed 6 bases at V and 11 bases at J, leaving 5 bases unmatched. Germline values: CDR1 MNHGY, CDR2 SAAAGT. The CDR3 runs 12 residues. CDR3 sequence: CASSHTGGKLFF. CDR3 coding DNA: TGTGCCAGCAGCCACACAGGGGGGAAACTGTTTTTT.

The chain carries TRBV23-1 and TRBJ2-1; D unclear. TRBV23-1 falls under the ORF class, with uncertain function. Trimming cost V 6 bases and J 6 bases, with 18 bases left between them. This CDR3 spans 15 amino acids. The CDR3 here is CASSQDPALANEQFF. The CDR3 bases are TGCGCCAGCAGCCAAGATCCGGCCTTAGCCAATGAGCAGTTCTTC.

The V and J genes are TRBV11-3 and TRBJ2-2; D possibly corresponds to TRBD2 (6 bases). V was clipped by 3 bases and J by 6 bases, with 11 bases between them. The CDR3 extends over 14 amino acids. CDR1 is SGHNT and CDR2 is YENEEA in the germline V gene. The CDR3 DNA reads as TGTGCCAGCAGCTTGGAGGGGCGAGCCGGGGAGCTGTTTTTT. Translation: CASSLEGRAGELFF.

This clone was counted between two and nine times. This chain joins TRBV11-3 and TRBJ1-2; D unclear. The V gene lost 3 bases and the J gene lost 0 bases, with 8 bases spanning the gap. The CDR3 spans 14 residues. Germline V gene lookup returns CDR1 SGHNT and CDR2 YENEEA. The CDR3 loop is CASSLATTNYGYTF. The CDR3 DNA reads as TGTGCCAGCAGCTTGGCCACAACTAACTATGGCTACACCTTC.

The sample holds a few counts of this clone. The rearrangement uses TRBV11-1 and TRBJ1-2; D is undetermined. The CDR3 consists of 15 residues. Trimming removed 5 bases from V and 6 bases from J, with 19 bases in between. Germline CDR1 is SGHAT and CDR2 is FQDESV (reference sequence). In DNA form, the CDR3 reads TGTGCCAGCAGCCGCATGGCAGTGGACCTGGATGGCTACACCTTC. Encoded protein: CASSRMAVDLDGYTF.

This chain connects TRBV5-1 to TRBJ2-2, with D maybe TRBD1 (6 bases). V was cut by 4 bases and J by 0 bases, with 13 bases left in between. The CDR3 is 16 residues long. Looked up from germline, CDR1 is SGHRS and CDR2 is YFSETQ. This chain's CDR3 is CASSLTGTSNTGELFF. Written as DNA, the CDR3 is TGCGCCAGCAGCCTAACAGGGACCTCGAACACCGGGGAGCTGTTTTTT.

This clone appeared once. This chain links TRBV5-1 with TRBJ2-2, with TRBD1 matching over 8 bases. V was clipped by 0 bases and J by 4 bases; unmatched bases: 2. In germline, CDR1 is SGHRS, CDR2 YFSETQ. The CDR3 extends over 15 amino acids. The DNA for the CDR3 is TGCGCCAGCAGCTTGGGACAGGGGAGCACCGGGGAGCTGTTTTTT. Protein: CASSLGQGSTGELFF.

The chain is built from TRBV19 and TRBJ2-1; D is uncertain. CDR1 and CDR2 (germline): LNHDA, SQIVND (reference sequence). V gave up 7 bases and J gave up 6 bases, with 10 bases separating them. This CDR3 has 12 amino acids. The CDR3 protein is CASTTKANEQFF. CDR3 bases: TGTGCCAGTACTACTAAGGCCAATGAGCAGTTCTTC.

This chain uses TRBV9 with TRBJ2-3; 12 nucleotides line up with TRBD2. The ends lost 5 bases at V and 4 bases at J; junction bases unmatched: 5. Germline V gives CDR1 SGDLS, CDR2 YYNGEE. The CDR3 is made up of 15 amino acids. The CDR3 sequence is CASSPASGGADTQYF. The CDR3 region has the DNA TGTGCCAGCAGTCCCGCTAGCGGGGGGGCAGATACGCAGTATTTT.

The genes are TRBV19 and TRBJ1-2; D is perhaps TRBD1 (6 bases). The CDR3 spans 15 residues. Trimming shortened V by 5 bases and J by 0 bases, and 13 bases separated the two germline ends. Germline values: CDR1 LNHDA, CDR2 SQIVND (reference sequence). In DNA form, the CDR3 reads TGTGCCAGTAGTCCCCGGGGGGCAGCTAACTATGGCTACACCTTC. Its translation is CASSPRGAANYGYTF. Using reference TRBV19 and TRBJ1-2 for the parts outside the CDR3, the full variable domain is DGGITQSPKYLFRKEGQNVTLSCEQNLNHDAMYWYRQDPGQGLRLIYYSQIVNDFQKGDIAEGYSVSREKKESFPLTVTSAQKNPTAFYLCASSPRGAANYGYTFGSGTRLTVV.

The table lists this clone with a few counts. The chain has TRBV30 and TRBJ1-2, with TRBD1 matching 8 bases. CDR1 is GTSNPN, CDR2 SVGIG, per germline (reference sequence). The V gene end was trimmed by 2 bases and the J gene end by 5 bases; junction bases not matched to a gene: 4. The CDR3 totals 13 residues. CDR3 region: CAWSRDRTYGYTF. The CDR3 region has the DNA TGTGCCTGGAGTAGGGACAGGACATATGGCTACACCTTC.

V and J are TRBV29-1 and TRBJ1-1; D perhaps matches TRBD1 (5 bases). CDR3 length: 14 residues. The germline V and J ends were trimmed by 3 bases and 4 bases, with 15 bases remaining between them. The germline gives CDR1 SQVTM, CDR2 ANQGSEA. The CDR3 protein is CSVEAGSPRTEAFF. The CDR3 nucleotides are TGCAGCGTTGAGGCAGGGTCTCCCCGCACTGAAGCTTTCTTT.

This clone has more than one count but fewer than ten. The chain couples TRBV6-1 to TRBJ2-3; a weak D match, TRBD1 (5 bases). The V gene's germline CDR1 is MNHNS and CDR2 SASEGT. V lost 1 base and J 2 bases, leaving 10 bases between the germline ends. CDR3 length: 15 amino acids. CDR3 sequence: CASSEVYRFTDTQYF. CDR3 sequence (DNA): TGTGCCAGCAGTGAAGTTTACAGGTTCACAGATACGCAGTATTTT.

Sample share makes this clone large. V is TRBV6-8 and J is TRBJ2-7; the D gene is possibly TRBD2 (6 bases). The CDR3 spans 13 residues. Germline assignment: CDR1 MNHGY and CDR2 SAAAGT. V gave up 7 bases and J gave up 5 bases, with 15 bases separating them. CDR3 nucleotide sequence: TGTGCCAGCATAGGAGGGTCCTTGAACGAGCAGTACTTC. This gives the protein CASIGGSLNEQYF.

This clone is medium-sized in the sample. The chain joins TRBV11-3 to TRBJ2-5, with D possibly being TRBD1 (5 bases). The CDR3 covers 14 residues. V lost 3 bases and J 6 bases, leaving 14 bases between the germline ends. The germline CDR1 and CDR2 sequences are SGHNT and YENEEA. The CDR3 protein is CASSLSAGKKTQYF. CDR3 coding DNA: TGTGCCAGCAGCTTGAGCGCAGGGAAAAAGACCCAGTACTTC.

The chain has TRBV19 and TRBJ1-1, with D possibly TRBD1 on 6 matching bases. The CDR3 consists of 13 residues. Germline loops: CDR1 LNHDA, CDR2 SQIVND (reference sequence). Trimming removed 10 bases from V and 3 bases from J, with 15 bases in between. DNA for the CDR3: TGTGCCACCTCGGGACAATCGGACACTGAAGCTTTCTTT. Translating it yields CATSGQSDTEAFF.

The CDR3 spells CASSLEGGYGYTF. In DNA form, the CDR3 reads TGTGCCAGTAGTTTGGAGGGAGGATATGGCTACACCTTC. J is TRBJ1-2 and V is TRBV19; D uncertain. The germline V gene has CDR1 LNHDA and CDR2 SQIVND (reference sequence). Trimming removed 5 bases from V and 5 bases from J, with 12 bases in between. The CDR3 is 13 residues long.

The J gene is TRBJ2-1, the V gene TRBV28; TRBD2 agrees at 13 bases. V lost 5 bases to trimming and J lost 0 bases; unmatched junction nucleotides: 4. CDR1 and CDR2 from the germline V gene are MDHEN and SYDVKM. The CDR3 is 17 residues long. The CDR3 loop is CASSVGLAGDSYNEQFF. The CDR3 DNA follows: TGTGCCAGCAGTGTTGGACTAGCGGGGGACTCCTACAATGAGCAGTTCTTC.

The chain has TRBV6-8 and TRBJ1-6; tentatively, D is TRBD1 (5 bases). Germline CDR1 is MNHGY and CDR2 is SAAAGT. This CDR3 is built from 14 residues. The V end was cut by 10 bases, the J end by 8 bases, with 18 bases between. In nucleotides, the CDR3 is TGTGCCATCGCATTTCAGGGTAGGGATTCACCCCTCCACTTT. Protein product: CAIAFQGRDSPLHF.

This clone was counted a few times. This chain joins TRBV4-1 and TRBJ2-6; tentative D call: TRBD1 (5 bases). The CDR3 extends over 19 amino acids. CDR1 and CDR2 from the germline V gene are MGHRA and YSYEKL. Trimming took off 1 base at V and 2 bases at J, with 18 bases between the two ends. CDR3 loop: CASSQARGELAAGANVLTF. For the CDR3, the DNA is TGCGCCAGCAGCCAAGCTAGGGGCGAATTGGCCGCTGGGGCCAACGTCCTGACTTTC.